This T cell receptor beta chain was found in a study of OX40 agonist ivuxolimab in advanced cancers. About the study: Males comprised around four fifths of the group, whose mean age was approximately 62 years (range roughly 23 to 80).

Here immunoSEQ multiplex PCR was the method, and the copy in TCRdb shows in-frame clones only, minus some. The sample gives 30,000 to 40,000 clones, more than 60% of which show up once; around 13% is in the top ten. The CDR3 runs to 14 residues. The germline gives CDR1 LNHDA, CDR2 SQIVND (reference sequence). Trimming took 5 bases from V and 3 from J; bases not matched to a gene: 7. The study's findings and limits: Low normalized T-cell clonal expansion also characterized some of the nonresponders.

On this clone itself: The target antigen is unknown.

Autoimmune disease history or systemic immunosuppression disqualified patients. Sequenced material: CD4+ or CD8+ T cells sorted from blood, taken in a trial of the OX40 agonist ivuxolimab. V is TRBV19 and J is TRBJ2-7; 7 positions match TRBD2. The sequence came from an adult with an advanced solid tumor such as melanoma, head and neck, liver or kidney cancer. CDR3 sequence: CASSPTGGSYEQYF. CDR3 bases: TGTGCCAGTAGTCCCACCGGCGGGAGCTACGAGCAGTACTTC.